A single sample is the source of the 18 T cell receptor beta chains below, sequenced in a study of cytomegalovirus exposure and HLA in healthy donors. Sequencing used immunoSEQ multiplex PCR; TCRdb keeps in-frame clones, though not all of them. Of under 300,000 clones detected, 86% appear once; the ten largest clones hold approximately 1%. Material for sequencing was PBMCs. These TCRs come from a woman between 18 and 29 years old in good health and CMV-seronegative.

The J gene is TRBJ2-7, the V gene TRBV9; 9 nucleotides match TRBD2. The trim removed 0 bases at V and 7 bases at J, leaving 8 bases unmatched. The CDR3 covers 15 residues. Germline loops: CDR1 SGDLS, CDR2 YYNGEE. This CDR3 is CASSVDSSGTGEQYF. CDR3 coding DNA: TGTGCCAGCAGCGTAGATTCTAGCGGGACGGGGGAGCAGTACTTC.

This clone came up a few times. The chain is built from TRBV7-9 and TRBJ1-2, with D possibly matching TRBD1 (6 bases). Trimming shortened V by 6 bases and J by 5 bases, and 13 bases separated the two germline ends. Germline values: CDR1 SEHNR, CDR2 FQNEAQ (reference sequence). The CDR3 has 13 amino acids. The chain's CDR3 is CASRVVQGYGYTF. The CDR3 DNA is TGTGCCAGCAGGGTCGTACAGGGTTATGGCTACACCTTC.

The chain is built from TRBV29-1 and TRBJ1-5; D call uncertain. V was clipped by 6 bases and J by 5 bases, with 14 bases between them. CDR1 is SQVTM and CDR2 is ANQGSEA in the germline V gene. This CDR3 has 13 residues. CDR3 sequence (DNA): TGCAGCGTGCAGGCCACAACGGATCAGCCCCAGCATTTT. Translating it yields CSVQATTDQPQHF.

CDR3 nucleotide sequence: TGTGCCAGCGGATACCAGGGTTTTGATGGCTACACCTTC. Its translation is CASGYQGFDGYTF. The chain couples TRBV27 to TRBJ1-2; D perhaps matches TRBD1 (5 bases). The length of the CDR3 is 13 residues. Germline CDR1 MNHEY, CDR2 SMNVEV (reference sequence). Trimming took 8 bases from V and 6 from J, leaving 16 bases between them.

The gene calls are TRBV11-2 and TRBJ2-1; 9 nucleotides agree with TRBD2. The CDR3 is 15 residues long. CDR1 and CDR2 from the germline V gene are SGHAT and FQNNGV. V lost 4 bases, J lost 1 base, and 2 bases stayed unmatched. CDR3 nucleotide sequence: TGTGCCAGCAGCTCGACTAGCGGATCCTACAATGAGCAGTTCTTC. This gives the protein CASSSTSGSYNEQFF.

The chain couples TRBV4-2 to TRBJ2-3; a possible D gene is TRBD2 (6 bases). The germline V gene encodes CDR1 LGHNA and CDR2 YNFKEQ. V was shortened by 0 bases and J by 2 bases, with 15 bases between the two germline ends. The CDR3 is 17 residues long. The CDR3 loop reads CASSQDIAEGITDTQYF. CDR3 coding DNA: TGTGCCAGCAGCCAAGATATAGCGGAGGGGATCACAGATACGCAGTATTTT.

V usage is TRBV19 and J usage is TRBJ2-7, with 12 bases identical to TRBD1. The V gene's germline CDR1 is LNHDA and CDR2 SQIVND (reference sequence). This CDR3 comprises 13 residues. Losses at the gene ends were 6 bases for V and 7 bases for J; bases not matched to a gene: 4. CDR3 region: CASRGQGAGEQYF. The CDR3 bases are TGTGCCAGTAGGGGACAGGGGGCTGGGGAGCAGTACTTC.

The J gene is TRBJ1-1, the V gene TRBV7-2, with 8 bases matching TRBD1. Unmatched junction bases numbered 5, after V lost 4 bases and J lost 4 bases. The germline V gene encodes CDR1 SGHTA and CDR2 FQGNSA. The CDR3 is 14 residues long. CDR3: CASSSWTGFTEAFF. CDR3 nucleotide sequence: TGTGCCAGCAGCTCTTGGACAGGGTTCACTGAAGCTTTCTTT.

V gene TRBV19 combines with J gene TRBJ2-7; D gene unclear. The CDR3 length is 15 residues. Germline-derived CDR1 and CDR2 are LNHDA and SQIVND (reference sequence). V was pared by 3 bases and J by 5 bases, with 17 bases between. DNA for the CDR3: TGTGCCAGTAGTATGATCAGGTCTCCGGCCGACGAGCAGTACTTC. This translates into CASSMIRSPADEQYF.

The rearrangement joins TRBV5-1 to TRBJ2-2; D is possibly TRBD1 (5 bases). The CDR3 is 16 residues long. Germline CDR1 reads SGHRS; CDR2 reads YFSETQ. V lost 2 bases and J lost 0, with 11 bases in between. The CDR3: CASSFPKQANTGELFF. DNA for the CDR3: TGCGCCAGCAGCTTCCCGAAACAGGCGAACACCGGGGAGCTGTTTTTT. Using reference TRBV5-1 and TRBJ2-2 for the parts outside the CDR3, the full variable domain is KAGVTQTPRYLIKTRGQQVTLSCSPISGHRSVSWYQQTPGQGLQFLFEYFSETQRNKGNFPGRFSGRQFSNSRSEMNVSTLELGDSALYLCASSFPKQANTGELFFGEGSRLTVL.

This clone was seen just once. The gene calls are TRBV5-1 and TRBJ1-2, with D perhaps matching TRBD1 (6 bases). V was cut by 0 bases and J by 2 bases, with 14 bases left in between. The CDR3 has 16 residues. From germline, CDR1 is SGHRS and CDR2 YFSETQ. CDR3 sequence reads: CASSLGTGLPNYGYTF. The CDR3 DNA reads as TGCGCCAGCAGCTTGGGTACAGGGCTACCCAACTATGGCTACACCTTC. Supplemented by reference TRBV5-1 and TRBJ1-2, the full variable domain reads KAGVTQTPRYLIKTRGQQVTLSCSPISGHRSVSWYQQTPGQGLQFLFEYFSETQRNKGNFPGRFSGRQFSNSRSEMNVSTLELGDSALYLCASSLGTGLPNYGYTFGSGTRLTVV.

This chain joins TRBV28 and TRBJ1-2, with TRBD1 matching over 7 bases. This CDR3 is 13 amino acids long. CDR1 is MDHEN, CDR2 SYDVKM, per germline. V lost 10 bases and J lost 8; bases outside the gene matches: 13. The CDR3 reads CATTTGTASGYTF. DNA for the CDR3: TGTGCCACCACCACCGGGACAGCTTCGGGCTACACCTTC.

The chain links TRBV7-6 to TRBJ1-3; D not certain. The CDR3 is 16 residues long. Trimming shortened V by 5 bases and J by 4 bases, and 18 bases separated the two germline ends. Germline CDR1 SGHVS, CDR2 FNYEAQ. The CDR3 sequence is CASSRSSARGGNTIYF. CDR3 nucleotides: TGTGCCAGCAGCCGGTCAAGCGCCCGAGGGGGAAACACCATATATTTT.

V is TRBV27 and J is TRBJ2-3; TRBD2 agrees at 15 bases. The CDR3 is made up of 17 amino acids. Unmatched junction bases numbered 8, after V lost 5 bases and J lost 5 bases. Germline CDR1 and CDR2: MNHEY and SMNVEV (reference sequence). CDR3 sequence (DNA): TGTGCCAGCAGTCCTTGGACTAGCGGGGGGGCGGGAGATACGCAGTATTTT. It encodes CASSPWTSGGAGDTQYF.

The genes are TRBV18 and TRBJ1-5, with D perhaps TRBD1 (6 bases). The CDR3 is 12 amino acids. With 1 base removed from V and 10 bases from J, the gap between germline ends came to 8 bases. Germline loops: CDR1 KGHSH, CDR2 LQKENI. The CDR3 DNA follows: TGTGCCAGCTCACCACAACAGGGCCCCCAGCATTTT. Protein product: CASSPQQGPQHF. The full variable domain, rest sourced from reference TRBV18 and TRBJ1-5, is NAGVMQNPRHLVRRRGQEARLRCSPMKGHSHVYWYRQLPEEGLKFMVYLQKENIIDESGMPKERFSAEFPKEGPSILRIQQVVRGDSAAYFCASSPQQGPQHFGDGTRLSIL.

This sequence joins TRBV29-1 and TRBJ2-7; possibly TRBD1 for D (6 bases). Between the trimmed V and J ends, which lost 5 bases and 0 bases, there was a span of 8 bases. The CDR3 consists of 12 residues. Germline V gene sequence: CDR1 SQVTM, CDR2 ANQGSEA. For the CDR3, the DNA is TGCAGCGTTTCACAGGGCTCCTACGAGCAGTACTTC. Amino acid sequence: CSVSQGSYEQYF.

This clone has a handful of counts. V is TRBV19 and J is TRBJ2-1; TRBD2 might be the D (6 bases). Germline values: CDR1 LNHDA, CDR2 SQIVND (reference sequence). The CDR3 runs to 11 residues. Trimming shortened V by 7 bases and J by 7 bases, and 8 bases separated the two germline ends. CDR3 residues: CASMGRNEQFF. CDR3 nucleotides: TGTGCCAGTATGGGGAGGAATGAGCAGTTCTTC.

The rearrangement uses TRBV27 and TRBJ1-2, with 11 bases identical to TRBD1. The V gene's germline CDR1 is MNHEY and CDR2 SMNVEV (reference sequence). The V segment lost 4 bases and the J segment 4 bases; nucleotides outside the gene matches: 14. The CDR3 runs to 18 residues. CDR3 in amino acids: CASSSGQGAPTWGYGYTF. For the CDR3, the DNA is TGTGCCAGCAGTTCCGGACAGGGGGCGCCTACTTGGGGCTATGGCTACACCTTC.